The 11 T cell receptor beta chains reported below all come from one sample, sequenced in a study of response to subunit inactivated influenza vaccine. TCRdb re-called the RT-PCR reads through MiXCR, storing one row per CDR3 protein. The sample contains about 310,000 distinct CDR3 sequences, approximately 21% of which appear only once. This material consisted of PBMCs from blood, taken approximately 22 months after vaccination. Receptors originate from a man in his fifties or sixties who received an inactivated influenza vaccine.

The rearrangement uses TRBV5-1 and TRBJ1-1; D gene ambiguous. Germline V gene sequence: CDR1 SGHRS, CDR2 YFSETQ. This CDR3 has 15 amino acids. V lost 0 bases to trimming and J lost 1 base, with 10 bases between them. The CDR3 DNA sequence: TGCGCCAGCAGCTTGGTAGGTGGATCGAACACTGAAGCTTTCTTT. Protein sequence: CASSLVGGSNTEAFF.

This clonotype was observed a few times. CDR3 bases: TGTGCCAGCTCCCAAGGGGGGGTCTACGAGCAGTACTTC. As protein: CASSQGGVYEQYF. V usage is TRBV7-2 and J usage is TRBJ2-7; a weak D match, TRBD2 (7 bases). Germline CDR1 and CDR2: SGHTA and FQGNSA. Trimming removed 8 bases at V and 3 bases at J, with 14 bases between. CDR3 length equals 13 residues.

This rearrangement joins TRBV20-1 to TRBJ2-2; D not resolved. This CDR3 contains 13 residues. V was trimmed by 3 bases and J by 2 bases, leaving 7 bases between them. Germline CDR1 and CDR2: DFQATT and SNEGSKA (reference sequence). CDR3 sequence (DNA): TGCAGTGCTAGTTATAGTAACACCGGGGAGCTGTTTTTT. Residues: CSASYSNTGELFF.

This clonotype was found a few times. This sequence joins TRBV7-2 and TRBJ1-4; D is possibly TRBD1 (6 bases). This CDR3 is built from 18 residues. The ends were cut back, 0 bases at V and 4 bases at J, with 18 bases in the middle. Germline values: CDR1 SGHTA, CDR2 FQGNSA. The CDR3 protein is CASSLAGGTRGYNEKLFF. DNA of the CDR3: TGTGCCAGCAGCTTAGCGGGGGGCACCCGGGGCTATAATGAAAAACTGTTTTTT.

The chain carries TRBV12-3 or TRBV12-4 and TRBJ1-1; D gene unclear. This CDR3 has 13 residues. V was pared by 4 bases and J by 4 bases, with 10 bases between. CDR3 in DNA: TGTGCCAGCAGTTCCCATAGTGGCACTGAAGCTTTCTTT. Translating it yields CASSSHSGTEAFF.

This clonotype was seen a few times. V usage is TRBV20-1 and J usage is TRBJ1-4; D perhaps matches TRBD1 (5 bases). The CDR3 totals 12 residues. CDR1 is DFQATT, CDR2 SNEGSKA, per germline (reference sequence). The DNA for the CDR3 is TGCAGACCCCGGGACCCTAATGAAAAACTGTTTTTT. Residues: CRPRDPNEKLFF.

The chain employs TRBV6-5 and TRBJ2-1; D is unresolved. Between the trimmed V and J ends, which lost 2 bases and 2 bases, there was a span of 10 bases. The CDR3 runs to 15 residues. Germline V gives CDR1 MNHEY, CDR2 SVGAGI. The CDR3 DNA sequence: TGTGCCAGCAGTTACGGAGCGAGGCCCTACAATGAGCAGTTCTTC. It encodes CASSYGARPYNEQFF.

This clonotype was seen a few times. The J gene is TRBJ2-1, the V gene TRBV5-1; 8 positions match TRBD2. This CDR3 has 15 amino acids. The V gene end was trimmed by 6 bases and the J gene end by 9 bases; junction bases not matched to a gene: 14. Germline V lookup: CDR1 SGHRS, CDR2 YFSETQ. The CDR3 loop reads CASTSDSGSWGEQFF. As DNA, the CDR3 is TGCGCCAGCACCTCCGACAGCGGGAGCTGGGGTGAGCAGTTCTTC.

This clonotype has only one observation. This chain links TRBV12-3 or TRBV12-4 with TRBJ2-1; 8 bases agree with TRBD1. After removal of 3 bases from V and 8 bases from J, the junction contained 12 bases not matched to a gene. The length of the CDR3 is 16 residues. Here the CDR3 reads CASSFFPGTGRDEQFF. CDR3 sequence (DNA): TGTGCCAGCAGTTTCTTCCCCGGGACAGGCAGGGATGAGCAGTTCTTC.

This clonotype was seen ten or more times. J is TRBJ1-5 and V is TRBV6-2 or TRBV6-3, with D unresolved. CDR3 length: 15 residues. The ends were cut back, 5 bases at V and 1 base at J, with 12 bases in the middle. The V gene's germline CDR1 is MNHEY and CDR2 SVGEGT. CDR3 in amino acids: CASSRNLESNQPQHF. In DNA form, the CDR3 reads TGTGCCAGCAGTCGGAACCTTGAAAGCAATCAGCCCCAGCATTTT.

The J gene is TRBJ2-5, the V gene TRBV12-3 or TRBV12-4; D tentatively reads TRBD1 or TRBD2 (5 bases each). The CDR3 is 13 amino acids. V gave up 3 bases and J gave up 9 bases, with 14 bases separating them. In DNA, the CDR3 is TGTGCCAGCAGTTTGAGGGACCCCAGGGCCCAGTACTTC. Residues: CASSLRDPRAQYF.